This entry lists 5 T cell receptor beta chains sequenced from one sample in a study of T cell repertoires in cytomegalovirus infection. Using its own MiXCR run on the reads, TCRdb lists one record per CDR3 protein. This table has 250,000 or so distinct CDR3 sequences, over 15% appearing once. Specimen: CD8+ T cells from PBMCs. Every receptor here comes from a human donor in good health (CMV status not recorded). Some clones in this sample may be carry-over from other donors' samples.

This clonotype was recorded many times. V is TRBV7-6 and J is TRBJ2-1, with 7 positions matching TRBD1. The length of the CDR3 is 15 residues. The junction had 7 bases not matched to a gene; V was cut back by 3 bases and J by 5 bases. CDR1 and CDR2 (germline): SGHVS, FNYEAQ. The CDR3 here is CASSLTGPGDNEQFF. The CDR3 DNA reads TGTGCCAGCAGCTTGACAGGGCCTGGGGACAATGAGCAGTTCTTC.

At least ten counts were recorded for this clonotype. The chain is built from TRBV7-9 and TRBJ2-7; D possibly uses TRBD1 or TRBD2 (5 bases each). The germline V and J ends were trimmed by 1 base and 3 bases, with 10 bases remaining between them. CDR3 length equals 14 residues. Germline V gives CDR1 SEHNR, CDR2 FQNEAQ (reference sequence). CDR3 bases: TGTGCCAGCAGCTTAGTCGGGGCGCTCTACGAGCAGTACTTC. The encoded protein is CASSLVGALYEQYF.

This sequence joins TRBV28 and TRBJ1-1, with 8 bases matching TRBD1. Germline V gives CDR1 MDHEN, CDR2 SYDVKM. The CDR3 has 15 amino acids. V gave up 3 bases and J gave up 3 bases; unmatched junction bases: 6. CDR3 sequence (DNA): TGTGCCAGCAGTTTGGACAGGGATGTGGACACTGAAGCTTTCTTT. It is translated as CASSLDRDVDTEAFF.

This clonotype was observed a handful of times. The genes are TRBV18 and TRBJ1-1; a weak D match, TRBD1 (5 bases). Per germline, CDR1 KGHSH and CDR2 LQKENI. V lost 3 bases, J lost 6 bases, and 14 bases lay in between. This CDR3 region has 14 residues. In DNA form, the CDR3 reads TGTGCCAGCTCACCGGGGGGGGACTTAGCTGAAGCTTTCTTT. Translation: CASSPGGDLAEAFF.

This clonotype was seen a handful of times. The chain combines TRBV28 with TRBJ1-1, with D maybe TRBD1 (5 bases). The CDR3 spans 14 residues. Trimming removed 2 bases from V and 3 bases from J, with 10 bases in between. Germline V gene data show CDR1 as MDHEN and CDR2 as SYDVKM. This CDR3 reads CASSLQTVYTEAFF. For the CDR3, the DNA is TGTGCCAGCAGTTTACAGACAGTTTACACTGAAGCTTTCTTT. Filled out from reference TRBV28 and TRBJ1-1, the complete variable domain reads DVKVTQSSRYLVKRTGEKVFLECVQDMDHENMFWYRQDPGLGLRLIYFSYDVKMKEKGDIPEGYSVSREKKERFSLILESASTNQTSMYLCASSLQTVYTEAFFGQGTRLTVV.